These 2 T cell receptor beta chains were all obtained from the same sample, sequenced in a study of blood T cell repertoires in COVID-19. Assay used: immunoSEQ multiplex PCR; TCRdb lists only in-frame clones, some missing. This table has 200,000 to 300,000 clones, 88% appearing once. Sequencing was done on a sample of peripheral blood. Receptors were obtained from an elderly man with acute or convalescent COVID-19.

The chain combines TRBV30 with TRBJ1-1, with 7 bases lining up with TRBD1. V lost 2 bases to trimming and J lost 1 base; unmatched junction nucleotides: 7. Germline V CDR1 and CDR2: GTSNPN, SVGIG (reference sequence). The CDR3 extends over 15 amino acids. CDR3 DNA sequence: TGTGCCTGGAGTCCTTCGTACAGGGGGAACACTGAAGCTTTCTTT. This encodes CAWSPSYRGNTEAFF.

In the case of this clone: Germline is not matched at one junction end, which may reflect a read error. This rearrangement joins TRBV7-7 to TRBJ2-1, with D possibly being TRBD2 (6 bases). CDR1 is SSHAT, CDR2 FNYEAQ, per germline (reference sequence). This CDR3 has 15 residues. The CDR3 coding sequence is TGTGCTAGCAGCCCCTACGGGGGCTCCTACAATGAGCAGTTCTTC. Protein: CASSPYGGSYNEQFF. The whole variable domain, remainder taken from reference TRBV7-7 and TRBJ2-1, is GAGVSQSPRYKVTKRGQDVTLRCDPISSHATLYWYQQALGQGPEFLTYFNYEAQPDKSGLPSDRFSAERPEGSISTLTIQRTEQRDSAMYRCASSPYGGSYNEQFFGPGTRLTVL.